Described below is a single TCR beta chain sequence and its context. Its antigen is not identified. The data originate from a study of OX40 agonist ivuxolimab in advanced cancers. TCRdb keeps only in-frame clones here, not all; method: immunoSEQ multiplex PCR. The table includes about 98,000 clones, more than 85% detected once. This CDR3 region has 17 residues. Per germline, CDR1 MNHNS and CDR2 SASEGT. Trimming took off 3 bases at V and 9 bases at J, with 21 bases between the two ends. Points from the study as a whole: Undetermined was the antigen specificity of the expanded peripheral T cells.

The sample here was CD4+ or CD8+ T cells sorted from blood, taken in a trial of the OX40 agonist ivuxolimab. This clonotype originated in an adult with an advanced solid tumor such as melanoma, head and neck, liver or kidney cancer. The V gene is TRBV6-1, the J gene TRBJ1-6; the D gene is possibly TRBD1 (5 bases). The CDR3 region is CASSDIRGGTVLSPLHF. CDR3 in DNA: TGTGCCAGCAGTGATATTAGGGGTGGGACGGTACTTTCACCCCTCCACTTT.